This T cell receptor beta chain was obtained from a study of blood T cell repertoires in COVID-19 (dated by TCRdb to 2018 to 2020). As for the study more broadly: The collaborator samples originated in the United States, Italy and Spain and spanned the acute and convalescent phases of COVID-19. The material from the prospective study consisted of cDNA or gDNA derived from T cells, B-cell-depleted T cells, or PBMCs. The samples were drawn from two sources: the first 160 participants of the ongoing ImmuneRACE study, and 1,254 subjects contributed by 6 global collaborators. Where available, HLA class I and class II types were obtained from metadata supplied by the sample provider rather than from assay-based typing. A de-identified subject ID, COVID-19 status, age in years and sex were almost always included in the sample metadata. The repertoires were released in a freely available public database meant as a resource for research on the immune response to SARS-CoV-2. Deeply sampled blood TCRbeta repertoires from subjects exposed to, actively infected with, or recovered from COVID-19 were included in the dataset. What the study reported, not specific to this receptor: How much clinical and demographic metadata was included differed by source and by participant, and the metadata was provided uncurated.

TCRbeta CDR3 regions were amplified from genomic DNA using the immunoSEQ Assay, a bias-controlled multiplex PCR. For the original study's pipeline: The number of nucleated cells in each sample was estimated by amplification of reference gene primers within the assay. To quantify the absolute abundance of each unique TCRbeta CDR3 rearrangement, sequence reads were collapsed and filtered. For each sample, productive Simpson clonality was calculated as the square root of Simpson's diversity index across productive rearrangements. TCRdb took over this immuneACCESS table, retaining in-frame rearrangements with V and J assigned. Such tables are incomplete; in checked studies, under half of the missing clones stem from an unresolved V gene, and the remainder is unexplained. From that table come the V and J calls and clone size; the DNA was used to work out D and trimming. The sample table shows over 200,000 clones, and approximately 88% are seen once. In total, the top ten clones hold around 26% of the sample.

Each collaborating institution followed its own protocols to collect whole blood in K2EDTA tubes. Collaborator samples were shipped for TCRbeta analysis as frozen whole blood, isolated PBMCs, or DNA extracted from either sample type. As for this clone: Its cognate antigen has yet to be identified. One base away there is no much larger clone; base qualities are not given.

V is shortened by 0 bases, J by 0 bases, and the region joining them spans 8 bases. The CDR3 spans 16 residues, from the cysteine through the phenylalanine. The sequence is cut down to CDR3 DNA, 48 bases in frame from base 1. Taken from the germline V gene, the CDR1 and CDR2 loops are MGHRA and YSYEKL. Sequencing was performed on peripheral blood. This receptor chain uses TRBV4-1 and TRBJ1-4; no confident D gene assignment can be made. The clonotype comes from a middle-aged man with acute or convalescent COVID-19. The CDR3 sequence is CASSQEKTATNEKLFF. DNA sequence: TGCGCCAGCAGCCAAGAAAAAACAGCAACTAATGAAAAACTGTTTTTT.